This T cell receptor (beta chain) was captured in a study of blood T cells in healthy people across ages. A sample-barcoded 5' primer and a J-beta primer mix were used in a second PCR of roughly 6 to 11 cycles. TCRdb independently ran MiXCR on the 5' RACE reads; one entry per CDR3 protein. The table lists roughly 1,100,000 distinct CDR3 sequences, less than 25% of them singletons, with about 0.72% in the top ten. Germline V CDR1 and CDR2: DFQATT, SNEGSKA (reference sequence). The CDR3 length is 12 residues. The sample was also reused in another study, on T cells of mothers and their children.

The TCR sequence derives from a girl aged 2 to 10 in good health. The sequenced sample consisted of blood. The chain employs TRBV20-1 and TRBJ2-1; no clear D. CDR3 DNA sequence: TGCAGCGTTACTGGGGACTACAATGAGCAGTTCTTC. Its translation: CSVTGDYNEQFF.